This TCR beta chain was found in a study of shared clonotypes between healthy human individuals. Study-level information: Plates per donor: three CD4 naive, three CD4 memory, two CD8 naive, one CD8 memory.

Study outcomes and limitations: In this cohort, only blood was sampled, and tissue repertoires likely differ. The study found lower generation probabilities in non-shared clonotypes than in those shared by all four donors.

Germline loops: CDR1 MDHEN, CDR2 SYDVKM. This CDR3 comprises 15 residues. The junction had 15 bases not matched to a gene; V was cut back by 8 bases and J by 9 bases. Profiling relied on immunoSEQ multiplex PCR, and the TCRdb table lists in-frame clones only, not all of them. Found here are over 850,000 clones, around 78% of them singletons; the top ten hold under 0.65%. CD4+ cells were split into CD45RA+ naive and CD45RA-negative memory subsets. Details on this clone: Its specificity is unknown.

This clonotype was sampled from a man younger than 35 in good health. Some clones in this sample may be carry-over from other donors' samples. The V and J genes are TRBV28 and TRBJ2-1; TRBD1 aligns across 8 bases. The material sequenced was memory CD4+ T cells from PBMCs. Subset specified: CD45RA-negative fraction. The CDR3, as DNA: TGTGCCAGCGGAATTCTCAGGGGGCAATATGGTGAGCAGTTCTTC. As protein: CASGILRGQYGEQFF.